Below are 24 T cell receptor beta chains sequenced from a single sample in a study of blood T cell repertoires in COVID-19 (dated by TCRdb to about 2020). Libraries came from the immunoSEQ multiplex PCR assay. TCRdb mirrors the immuneACCESS table, restricted to in-frame sequences. Some clones are absent from its copies; in checked studies, under half trace to an unresolved V gene, and the reason for the others is unknown. This sample holds 130,000 or so clones; roughly four fifths were observed only once. The ten largest clones take up 15% to 20% of the sample. What was sequenced was PBMCs or T cells enriched from blood (not recorded which). These receptors were obtained from a man aged 25 to 45 who had recovered from COVID-19.

The rearrangement links TRBV2 to TRBJ2-7; D gene ambiguous. CDR3 length: 12 amino acids. Germline loops: CDR1 SNHLY, CDR2 FYNNEI. The V end was cut by 5 bases, the J end by 0 bases, with 5 bases between. CDR3 in DNA: TGTGCCAGCAGTCAGAACTCCTACGAGCAGTACGTC. As protein: CASSQNSYEQYV.

The V call is TRBV3-1 (or the pseudogene TRBV3-2), the J call TRBJ1-1, with a possible D match to TRBD1 (5 bases). In germline, CDR1 is LGHDT, CDR2 YNNKEL (reference sequence). V lost 5 bases, J lost 4 bases, and 17 bases lay in between. The CDR3 consists of 15 residues. CDR3 loop: CASSAFAGQGTEAFF. CDR3 in DNA: TGTGCCAGCAGCGCCTTCGCGGGGCAGGGCACTGAAGCTTTCTTT.

The V gene is TRBV3-1 (or the pseudogene TRBV3-2), the J gene TRBJ1-1, with a weak D call TRBD1 (6 bases). The CDR3 sequence is 14 residues long. V shed 5 bases and J shed 6 bases, with 16 bases lying between them. Germline V gives CDR1 LGHDT, CDR2 YNNKEL (reference sequence). Here the CDR3 DNA reads TGTGCCAGCAGCTCGAATGGGGGGGGCCCTGAAGCTTTCTTT. Protein product: CASSSNGGGPEAFF.

In this sample, this clone turned up once. V is TRBV7-9 and J is TRBJ1-4; TRBD1 aligns across 9 bases. This CDR3 region has 15 residues. The V gene's germline CDR1 is SEHNR and CDR2 FQNEAQ (reference sequence). V was clipped by 5 bases and J by 8 bases; unmatched bases: 9. DNA of the CDR3: TGTGCCAGCAGCATCCACAGGGGGCGCAAGGAAAAACTGTTTTTT. Amino acids: CASSIHRGRKEKLFF.

The chain couples TRBV2 to TRBJ1-1; no clear D. CDR3 length: 11 amino acids. In germline, CDR1 is SNHLY, CDR2 FYNNEI. Trimming cost V 0 bases and J 8 bases, with 4 bases left between them. The CDR3 DNA reads TGTGCCAGCAGTGAAGCGCTAGAAGCTTTCTTT. It yields the protein CASSEALEAFF.

This chain connects TRBV18 to TRBJ2-7; TRBD2 matches 9 bases. V lost 2 bases and J lost 5; bases outside the gene matches: 4. The germline CDR1 and CDR2 sequences are KGHSH and LQKENI. The length of the CDR3 is 14 residues. The chain's CDR3 is CASSPGIAGDEQYF. In DNA form, the CDR3 reads TGTGCCAGCTCACCAGGGATAGCGGGAGACGAGCAGTACTTC.

The table lists this clone with a count of one. The genes are TRBV25-1 and TRBJ2-7, with a weak D call TRBD1 (6 bases). Germline V gene lookup returns CDR1 MGHDK and CDR2 SYGVNS. The CDR3 totals 11 residues. Between the trimmed V and J ends, which lost 7 bases and 3 bases, there was a span of 7 bases. The CDR3 here is CASKDSYEQYF. For the CDR3, the DNA is TGTGCCAGCAAGGACAGCTACGAGCAGTACTTC.

This clone was seen more than once but under ten times. The chain employs TRBV5-1 and TRBJ2-1, with 7 bases matching TRBD2. The CDR3 extends over 14 amino acids. Trimming took 5 bases from V and 2 from J; bases not matched to a gene: 4. Germline-derived CDR1 and CDR2 are SGHRS and YFSETQ. The CDR3 DNA follows: TGCGCCAGCAGGGCAGCGGGAACCTACAATGAGCAGTTCTTC. This codes for CASRAAGTYNEQFF. Full variable domain (remainder filled in from reference TRBV5-1 and TRBJ2-1): KAGVTQTPRYLIKTRGQQVTLSCSPISGHRSVSWYQQTPGQGLQFLFEYFSETQRNKGNFPGRFSGRQFSNSRSEMNVSTLELGDSALYLCASRAAGTYNEQFFGPGTRLTVL.

This clone was detected once. V and J are TRBV27 and TRBJ1-1; D uncertain. V was pared by 4 bases and J by 0 bases, with 6 bases between. The CDR3 loop spans 13 amino acids. Germline loops: CDR1 MNHEY, CDR2 SMNVEV (reference sequence). CDR3 nucleotide sequence: TGTGCCAGCAGTTCCGACATGAACACTGAAGCTTTCTTT. This encodes CASSSDMNTEAFF.

For this clone: Other DNA variants within this sample encode the same CDR3. The chain combines TRBV7-9 with TRBJ1-1; unclear D gene. Deletions cut 5 bases from V and 0 bases from J, with 10 bases between. Germline lookup yields CDR1 SEHNR and CDR2 FQNEAQ (reference sequence). The CDR3 has 14 amino acids. As DNA, the CDR3 is TGTGCCAGCAGCCCCCGGGGTTTGAACACTGAAGCTTTCTTT. Its translation: CASSPRGLNTEAFF.

This clone is termed medium-sized. The chain carries TRBV18 and TRBJ1-6; D not resolved. Germline values: CDR1 KGHSH, CDR2 LQKENI. The CDR3 contains 15 residues. Trimming left V 1 base short and J 9 bases short, with 13 bases between. The CDR3 bases are TGTGCCAGCTCACCACATCTAGGTTATTTTTCACCCCTCCACTTT. Protein: CASSPHLGYFSPLHF.

The V and J genes are TRBV27 and TRBJ1-1, with D maybe TRBD1 (6 bases). CDR3 length equals 15 residues. Germline loops: CDR1 MNHEY, CDR2 SMNVEV (reference sequence). Trimming removed 6 bases from V and 0 bases from J, with 14 bases in between. The chain's CDR3 is CASSRGQTLNTEAFF. In DNA form, the CDR3 reads TGTGCCAGCAGCCGAGGACAGACCCTGAACACTGAAGCTTTCTTT.

This clone was counted once. The rearrangement uses TRBV14 and TRBJ2-2, with 9 nucleotides matching TRBD1. The CDR3 extends over 16 amino acids. V gave up 6 bases and J gave up 6 bases; unmatched junction bases: 11. CDR1 is SGHDN and CDR2 is FVKESK in the germline V gene. The CDR3 loop is CASSQMIGQGSGELFF. CDR3 sequence (DNA): TGTGCCAGCAGTCAAATGATAGGACAGGGGTCCGGGGAGCTGTTTTTT.

This chain joins TRBV19 and TRBJ2-1, with unresolved D. The CDR3 covers 14 residues. Germline CDR1 reads LNHDA; CDR2 reads SQIVND (reference sequence). V lost 8 bases and J 2 bases, leaving 13 bases between the germline ends. CDR3 amino acids: CASAPFETYNEQFF. In DNA form, the CDR3 reads TGTGCCAGTGCCCCGTTTGAGACCTACAATGAGCAGTTCTTC.

The J gene is TRBJ1-5, the V gene TRBV4-1; unclear D gene. Germline CDR1 reads MGHRA; CDR2 reads YSYEKL. V lost 0 bases and J lost 2, with 8 bases in between. There are 15 residues in the CDR3. Here the CDR3 DNA reads TGCGCCAGCAGCCAAGATCAACGAGGCAATCAGCCCCAGCATTTT. As protein: CASSQDQRGNQPQHF.

In this sample, this clone turned up many times. This chain uses TRBV19 with TRBJ1-1; D unresolved. The V gene lost 2 bases and the J gene lost 3 bases, with 19 bases spanning the gap. The germline gives CDR1 LNHDA, CDR2 SQIVND (reference sequence). This CDR3 comprises 17 residues. As DNA, the CDR3 is TGTGCCAGTAGTATATTTCTCCAGGCTTCGTCGGACACTGAAGCTTTCTTT. This codes for CASSIFLQASSDTEAFF.

This rearrangement joins TRBV24-1 to TRBJ1-2; D unresolved. V was shortened by 2 bases and J by 2 bases, with 8 bases between the two germline ends. This CDR3 region has 14 residues. Germline V gene sequence: CDR1 KGHDR, CDR2 SFDVKD. The CDR3: CATSDWTSNYGYTF. Written as DNA, the CDR3 is TGTGCCACCAGTGATTGGACTTCCAACTATGGCTACACCTTC.

This chain uses TRBV4-1 with TRBJ2-1; TRBD2 matches 9 bases. V dropped 0 bases and J dropped 3; count of bases not matched to a gene: 6. The CDR3 covers 17 residues. Germline CDR1 reads MGHRA; CDR2 reads YSYEKL. The CDR3 sequence is CASSQDELAGVYNEQFF. CDR3 coding DNA: TGCGCCAGCAGCCAAGATGAGTTAGCGGGAGTCTACAATGAGCAGTTCTTC.

This rearrangement joins TRBV7-2 to TRBJ1-1; weak D call: TRBD1 (5 bases). Germline values: CDR1 SGHTA, CDR2 FQGNSA. CDR3 length: 14 amino acids. Trimming left V 3 bases short and J 1 base short, with 9 bases between. The CDR3 bases are TGTGCCAGCAGCTTGGGGGGAAAGAACACTGAAGCTTTCTTT. Its protein is CASSLGGKNTEAFF.

This rearrangement joins TRBV29-1 to TRBJ2-1; maybe TRBD2 (5 bases). This CDR3 region has 16 residues. Germline V gene lookup returns CDR1 SQVTM and CDR2 ANQGSEA. Trimming took 2 bases from V and 0 from J, leaving 14 bases between them. CDR3 coding DNA: TGCAGCGTTGAACCCCAGGACTTGTCCTCCTACAATGAGCAGTTCTTC. Protein product: CSVEPQDLSSYNEQFF.

The chain joins TRBV11-3 to TRBJ2-1; the match to TRBD2 covers 14 bases. This CDR3 spans 15 amino acids. The trim removed 0 bases at V and 12 bases at J, leaving 4 bases unmatched. Per the germline V gene, CDR1 is SGHNT and CDR2 is YENEEA. In DNA, the CDR3 is TGTGCCAGCAGCTTAGATCTGGGGACTAGCGGGGGGCAGTTCTTC. Protein product: CASSLDLGTSGGQFF.

The rearrangement links TRBV19 to TRBJ1-3; D unresolved. Per the germline V gene, CDR1 is LNHDA and CDR2 is SQIVND (reference sequence). The CDR3 totals 11 residues. The V and J ends lost 7 bases and 4 bases respectively, with 5 bases between them. The CDR3 DNA sequence: TGTGCCAGTAAATCGGGAAACACCATATATTTT. This encodes CASKSGNTIYF.

The chain uses TRBV30 and TRBJ2-7; tentative D call: TRBD2 (6 bases). The CDR3 covers 16 residues. Per the germline V gene, CDR1 is GTSNPN and CDR2 is SVGIG (reference sequence). Trimming removed 4 bases at V and 3 bases at J, with 22 bases between. This chain's CDR3 is CAWNAFGGNKGYEQYF. DNA of the CDR3: TGTGCCTGGAACGCCTTTGGGGGGAATAAGGGCTACGAGCAGTACTTC.

The chain uses TRBV2 and TRBJ2-2; a weak D match, TRBD1 (6 bases). Trimming pared 10 bases from V and 5 bases from J, leaving 20 bases between. The CDR3 runs 15 residues. Per the germline V gene, CDR1 is SNHLY and CDR2 is FYNNEI. CDR3 sequence: CATTPTGGTTGELFF. The DNA for the CDR3 is TGTGCCACCACCCCGACAGGAGGAACAACCGGGGAGCTGTTTTTT. The whole variable domain, remainder taken from reference TRBV2 and TRBJ2-2, is EPEVTQTPSHQVTQMGQEVILRCVPISNHLYFYWYRQILGQKVEFLVSFYNNEISEKSEIFDDQFSVERPDGSNFTLKIRSTKLEDSAMYFCATTPTGGTTGELFFGEGSRLTVL.